Presented here are 31 T cell receptor beta chains from one specimen sequenced in a study of blood T cell repertoires in COVID-19. Sequencing used immunoSEQ multiplex PCR; TCRdb keeps in-frame clones, though not all of them. The table shows about 200,000 clones, with 85% to 90% occurring only once. The sequencing sample was made of PBMCs or T cells enriched from blood (not recorded which). The receptor set was obtained from a woman aged 40 to 49 in a cohort exposed to, infected with or recovered from COVID-19 (not recorded which).

The chain carries TRBV6-1 and TRBJ1-3; D call uncertain. The CDR3 totals 18 residues. V was clipped by 1 base and J by 1 base, with 17 bases between them. Germline V lookup: CDR1 MNHNS, CDR2 SASEGT. CDR3 sequence reads: CASSEGQEGRASGNTIYF. The CDR3 region has the DNA TGTGCCAGCAGTGAAGGGCAGGAGGGTCGGGCATCTGGAAACACCATATATTTT.

CDR3 DNA sequence: TGTGCCAGTACTAGCTCGCACAATGAGCAGTTCTTC. Residues: CASTSSHNEQFF. The J gene is TRBJ2-1, the V gene TRBV19; D possibly corresponds to TRBD2 (5 bases). Germline V gene sequence: CDR1 LNHDA, CDR2 SQIVND (reference sequence). V gave up 7 bases and J gave up 5 bases, with 9 bases separating them. The CDR3 has 12 residues.

This clone has a handful of counts. The CDR3 sequence is CASSIGWGGKHEQFF. CDR3 nucleotide sequence: TGTGCCAGTAGTATTGGGTGGGGGGGCAAGCATGAGCAGTTCTTC. J is TRBJ2-1 and V is TRBV19; D might be TRBD2 (7 bases). The CDR3 is made up of 15 amino acids. Trimming removed 3 bases from V and 8 bases from J, with 17 bases in between. Germline V gives CDR1 LNHDA, CDR2 SQIVND (reference sequence).

This rearrangement joins TRBV10-1 to TRBJ2-3; 10 nucleotides match TRBD2. The V segment lost 3 bases and the J segment 5 bases; nucleotides outside the gene matches: 5. The CDR3 contains 15 residues. Germline V CDR1 and CDR2: WNHNN, SYGVQD (reference sequence). The CDR3 DNA reads TGCGCCAGCAGTGACCCTAGCGGGGGAGGAGATACGCAGTATTTT. This sequence encodes CASSDPSGGGDTQYF.

The chain uses TRBV15 and TRBJ1-2, with TRBD1 matching 8 bases. CDR3 length equals 15 residues. The V segment lost 0 bases and the J segment 8 bases; nucleotides outside the gene matches: 8. Germline CDR1 LNHNV, CDR2 YYDKDF (reference sequence). CDR3 residues: CATSREAGGFGGYTF. The CDR3 DNA reads as TGTGCCACCAGCAGAGAAGCAGGGGGCTTTGGCGGCTACACCTTC.

The gene calls are TRBV13 and TRBJ2-5; TRBD2 matches at 10 bases. The length of the CDR3 is 18 residues. With 5 bases clipped from V and 4 bases from J, the junction kept 16 bases outside the gene matches. Per germline, CDR1 PRHDT and CDR2 FYEKMQ (reference sequence). CDR3 protein: CASSPRGSGGALGETQYF. CDR3 coding DNA: TGTGCCAGCAGCCCTCGAGGGAGCGGGGGGGCCTTAGGAGAGACCCAGTACTTC.

The genes are TRBV10-3 and TRBJ2-1; 10 bases line up with TRBD2. V gave up 10 bases and J gave up 4 bases; unmatched junction bases: 19. CDR1 ENHRY and CDR2 SYGVKD come from the germline V gene. The CDR3 sequence is 18 residues long. The CDR3 region is CATKPSSGRASDYNEQFF. CDR3 coding DNA: TGTGCCACCAAACCATCAAGCGGGAGGGCCTCGGATTACAATGAGCAGTTCTTC.

The rearrangement uses TRBV10-3 and TRBJ1-5; D not certain. The CDR3 is 13 amino acids. Germline V gene sequence: CDR1 ENHRY, CDR2 SYGVKD. V was pared by 2 bases and J by 7 bases, with 9 bases between. CDR3 sequence: CAISEPRGQPQHF. DNA for the CDR3: TGTGCCATCAGTGAGCCAAGAGGACAGCCCCAGCATTTT.

This clone has just a few counts. This chain links TRBV13 with TRBJ2-3; 14 bases map to TRBD2. J lost 2 bases, V lost 4 bases, and 5 bases had no gene match. The CDR3 length is 17 residues. Germline assignment: CDR1 PRHDT and CDR2 FYEKMQ (reference sequence). The CDR3 loop is CASSSRLAGGDTDTQYF. The CDR3 region has the DNA TGTGCCAGCAGCTCCCGACTAGCGGGGGGGGACACAGATACGCAGTATTTT. The full variable domain, rest sourced from reference TRBV13 and TRBJ2-3, is AAGVIQSPRHLIKEKRETATLKCYPIPRHDTVYWYQQGPGQDPQFLISFYEKMQSDKGSIPDRFSAQQFSDYHSELNMSSLELGDSALYFCASSSRLAGGDTDTQYFGPGTRLTVL.

V is TRBV11-2 and J is TRBJ1-2; a weak D match, TRBD1 (5 bases). V lost 2 bases to trimming and J lost 5 bases, with 18 bases between them. This CDR3 region has 16 residues. Germline CDR1 is SGHAT and CDR2 is FQNNGV. CDR3 residues: CASSLKFRAEPYGYTF. In DNA, the CDR3 is TGTGCCAGCAGCTTAAAGTTCAGGGCAGAACCTTATGGCTACACCTTC.

The gene calls are TRBV10-2 and TRBJ1-1, with D possibly being TRBD1 (6 bases). This CDR3 spans 14 amino acids. The V end lost 7 bases, the J end lost 4 bases, and 16 bases lay between the germline ends. CDR1 is WSHSY and CDR2 is SAAADI in the germline V gene. This chain's CDR3 is CASTRTAGGTEAFF. Written as DNA, the CDR3 is TGCGCCAGCACAAGGACAGCGGGGGGCACTGAAGCTTTCTTT.

Only one count was recorded for this clone. V and J are TRBV7-9 and TRBJ1-1, with D possibly matching TRBD1 (6 bases). Deletions cut 6 bases from V and 1 base from J, with 12 bases between. The V gene's germline CDR1 is SEHNR and CDR2 FQNEAQ (reference sequence). CDR3 size: 14 residues. DNA of the CDR3: TGTGCCAGCAGTGATGTGACAGGGAACACTGAAGCTTTCTTT. Translating it yields CASSDVTGNTEAFF.

In its sample, this clone was seen a few times. V gene TRBV27 combines with J gene TRBJ1-1; TRBD1 agrees at 7 bases. Germline assignment: CDR1 MNHEY and CDR2 SMNVEV (reference sequence). V trimming: 5 bases; J trimming: 7 bases; junction bases outside the gene matches: 4. CDR3 length equals 12 residues. CDR3 in amino acids: CASSHGQDEAFF. The DNA for the CDR3 is TGTGCCAGCAGTCACGGACAGGATGAAGCTTTCTTT.

This clone showed up just a few times. The chain links TRBV4-3 to TRBJ2-7, with 9 bases aligning to TRBD1. Germline CDR1 and CDR2: LGHNA and YSLEER. This CDR3 is built from 15 residues. Trimming took 4 bases from V and 3 from J; bases not matched to a gene: 7. CDR3 region: CASSPRLGQGYEQYF. The DNA of the CDR3 is TGCGCCAGCAGCCCAAGACTGGGACAGGGCTACGAGCAGTACTTC.

The chain recombines TRBV13 with TRBJ1-5; 9 bases are a match to TRBD1. With 4 bases clipped from V and 4 bases from J, the junction kept 2 bases outside the gene matches. CDR3 length: 14 amino acids. From germline, CDR1 is PRHDT and CDR2 FYEKMQ (reference sequence). The CDR3 here is CASSYGTGNQPQHF. The CDR3 DNA follows: TGTGCCAGCAGCTACGGGACAGGGAATCAGCCCCAGCATTTT.

J is TRBJ1-1 and V is TRBV5-6; 9 bases fit TRBD1. CDR3 size: 16 residues. Germline CDR1 reads SGHDT; CDR2 reads YYEEEE. The V segment lost 0 bases and the J segment 0 bases; nucleotides outside the gene matches: 3. The CDR3 DNA is TGTGCCAGCAGCTTGGTGGGGACAGGGATGAACACTGAAGCTTTCTTT. As protein: CASSLVGTGMNTEAFF. Variable domain in full (rest from reference TRBV5-6 and TRBJ1-1): DAGVTQSPTHLIKTRGQQVTLRCSPKSGHDTVSWYQQALGQGPQFIFQYYEEEERQRGNFPDRFSGHQFPNYSSELNVNALLLGDSALYLCASSLVGTGMNTEAFFGQGTRLTVV.

J is TRBJ1-1 and V is TRBV11-3; D is unclear. Germline CDR1 SGHNT, CDR2 YENEEA. The CDR3 has 14 residues. Trimming cost V 4 bases and J 0 bases, with 9 bases left between them. The CDR3 sequence: CASSSRQMNTEAFF. The CDR3 bases are TGTGCCAGCAGCTCGCGGCAGATGAACACTGAAGCTTTCTTT.

This chain connects TRBV28 to TRBJ2-7; perhaps TRBD2 as D (6 bases). The CDR3 contains 16 residues. Germline assignment: CDR1 MDHEN and CDR2 SYDVKM. V dropped 1 base and J dropped 6 bases, with 19 bases sitting between them. The CDR3 loop is CASSLLKRAGSSEQYF. The CDR3, as DNA: TGTGCCAGCAGTTTATTAAAGCGGGCCGGCTCCAGCGAGCAGTACTTC.

CDR3 region: CASSYYGAEAFF. In DNA form, the CDR3 reads TGTGCCAGCAGTTACTACGGAGCTGAAGCTTTCTTT. The chain links TRBV6-5 to TRBJ1-1, with D unclear. Trimming pared 1 base from V and 6 bases from J, leaving 6 bases between. Germline assignment: CDR1 MNHEY and CDR2 SVGAGI. CDR3 length: 12 amino acids.

The chain couples TRBV7-9 to TRBJ1-1; the D is unclear. Germline CDR1 reads SEHNR; CDR2 reads FQNEAQ (reference sequence). V shed 3 bases and J shed 1 base, with 6 bases lying between them. The CDR3 extends over 13 amino acids. CDR3 amino acids: CASSFNSNTEAFF. DNA of the CDR3: TGTGCCAGCAGCTTTAATTCGAACACTGAAGCTTTCTTT.

The rearrangement joins TRBV19 to TRBJ2-3; 13 bases align to TRBD2. With V trimmed by 8 bases and J by 5 bases, 4 bases remained unmatched. From germline, CDR1 is LNHDA and CDR2 SQIVND (reference sequence). This CDR3 is 14 amino acids long. The chain's CDR3 is CASGLAGVQDTQYF. The CDR3 nucleotides read TGTGCCAGTGGACTAGCGGGAGTTCAAGATACGCAGTATTTT.

This chain connects TRBV11-3 to TRBJ2-2; TRBD2 agrees at 10 bases. Germline CDR1 reads SGHNT; CDR2 reads YENEEA. The trim removed 5 bases at V and 1 base at J, leaving 1 base unmatched. CDR3 length: 15 residues. The CDR3 is CASSKREGNTGELFF. CDR3 in DNA: TGTGCCAGCAGCAAGCGGGAGGGGAACACCGGGGAGCTGTTTTTT.

The chain joins TRBV5-1 to TRBJ1-2; unclear D gene. V was cut by 8 bases and J by 0 bases, with 11 bases left in between. The CDR3 length is 13 residues. The germline V gene has CDR1 SGHRS and CDR2 YFSETQ. The CDR3 bases are TGCGCCAGTCGACTCGAGGCTAACTATGGCTACACCTTC. Protein: CASRLEANYGYTF.

J is TRBJ1-2 and V is TRBV12-3 or TRBV12-4; 8 bases agree with TRBD1. The CDR3 runs 13 residues. V gave up 7 bases and J gave up 4 bases; unmatched junction bases: 5. The CDR3 DNA reads as TGTGCCAGCACTGACAGGGGTCCCTATGGCTACACCTTC. This gives the protein CASTDRGPYGYTF.

This clone appeared a single time. This chain links TRBV3-1 (or the pseudogene TRBV3-2) with TRBJ2-1; 7 positions match TRBD2. After removal of 4 bases from V and 6 bases from J, the junction contained 12 bases not matched to a gene. Germline CDR1 reads LGHDT; CDR2 reads YNNKEL (reference sequence). This CDR3 region has 16 residues. CDR3: CASSPRELANFNEQFF. CDR3 in DNA: TGTGCCAGCAGCCCACGGGAACTAGCGAATTTCAATGAGCAGTTCTTC.

Written as DNA, the CDR3 is TGCGCCAGCAGGGTGACGGGAGGGTCCCGCGAGCAGTACTTC. Residues: CASRVTGGSREQYF. The chain couples TRBV4-1 to TRBJ2-7; TRBD2 matches 8 bases. CDR3 length: 14 amino acids. J lost 6 bases, V lost 6 bases, and 10 bases had no gene match. The germline CDR1 and CDR2 sequences are MGHRA and YSYEKL.

The chain recombines TRBV7-2 with TRBJ1-1, with 7 bases that match TRBD1. This CDR3 region has 15 residues. V dropped 1 base and J dropped 6; count of bases not matched to a gene: 8. Germline CDR1 reads SGHTA; CDR2 reads FQGNSA. CDR3 in amino acids: CASSLGRNQGAEAFF. The DNA for the CDR3 is TGTGCCAGCAGCTTAGGACGCAACCAGGGGGCTGAAGCTTTCTTT.

The V gene is TRBV19, the J gene TRBJ1-5; 7 bases agree with TRBD1. Losses at the gene ends were 5 bases for V and 0 bases for J; bases not matched to a gene: 7. Germline-derived CDR1 and CDR2 are LNHDA and SQIVND (reference sequence). The CDR3 contains 16 residues. Here the CDR3 reads CASSSTGEHSNQPQHF. CDR3 DNA sequence: TGTGCCAGTAGTTCAACAGGGGAACATAGCAATCAGCCCCAGCATTTT.

V gene TRBV4-1 combines with J gene TRBJ2-1; 7 positions agree with TRBD2. V was pared by 3 bases and J by 7 bases, with 12 bases of the junction left unmatched. The CDR3 sequence is 16 residues long. CDR1 is MGHRA and CDR2 is YSYEKL in the germline V gene. The CDR3 protein is CASSHKDSGRANEQFF. CDR3 DNA: TGCGCCAGCAGCCATAAGGACTCAGGGAGGGCAAATGAGCAGTTCTTC.

The genes are TRBV7-6 and TRBJ1-5, with unresolved D. Trimming stripped 3 bases from V and 11 bases from J, with 14 bases between. Germline V gives CDR1 SGHVS, CDR2 FNYEAQ. This CDR3 has 13 amino acids. In DNA form, the CDR3 reads TGTGCCAGCAGCTTTGGCCCGTTTTTGGCCCAGCATTTT. Its translation is CASSFGPFLAQHF.

This clone occurred once. The genes are TRBV7-9 and TRBJ2-1, with a weak D call TRBD2 (6 bases). V was clipped by 5 bases and J by 2 bases, with 16 bases between them. CDR1 is SEHNR, CDR2 FQNEAQ, per germline (reference sequence). CDR3 length: 16 residues. The CDR3 DNA follows: TGTGCCAGCAGCCGGCGACTAGGGGAGGCCTACAATGAGCAGTTCTTC. Translated, it gives CASSRRLGEAYNEQFF.